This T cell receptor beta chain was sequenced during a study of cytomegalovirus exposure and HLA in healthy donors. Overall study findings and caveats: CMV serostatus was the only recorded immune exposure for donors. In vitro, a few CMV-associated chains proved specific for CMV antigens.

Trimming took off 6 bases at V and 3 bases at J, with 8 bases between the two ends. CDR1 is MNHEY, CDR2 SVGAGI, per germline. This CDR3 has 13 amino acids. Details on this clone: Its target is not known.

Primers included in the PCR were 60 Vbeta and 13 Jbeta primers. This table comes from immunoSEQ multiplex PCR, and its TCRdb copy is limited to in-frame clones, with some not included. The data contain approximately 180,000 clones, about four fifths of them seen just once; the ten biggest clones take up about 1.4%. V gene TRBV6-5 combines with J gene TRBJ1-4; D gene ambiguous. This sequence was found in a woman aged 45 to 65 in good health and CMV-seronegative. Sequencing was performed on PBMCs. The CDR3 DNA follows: TGTGCCAGCAGCCGCACAGCTAATGAAAAACTGTTTTTT. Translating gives CASSRTANEKLFF.